This entry lists 26 T cell receptor beta chains sequenced from one sample in a study of cytomegalovirus exposure and HLA in healthy donors. PCR primers comprised 60 Vbeta and 13 Jbeta primers. Assay: immunoSEQ multiplex PCR; the TCRdb copy retains only in-frame clones and omits some. The profile shows about 36,000 clones, almost 70% of them singletons. The specimen was PBMCs. These receptors were collected from a man aged 30 to 39 in good health and CMV-seronegative.

The chain recombines TRBV28 with TRBJ2-7, with D hard to call. V lost 6 bases, J lost 2 bases, and 5 bases lay in between. Germline assignment: CDR1 MDHEN and CDR2 SYDVKM. The CDR3 loop spans 11 amino acids. CDR3 sequence: CASRATYEQYF. The CDR3 DNA is TGTGCCAGCAGGGCCACCTACGAGCAGTACTTC.

CDR3 sequence: CASSLSSAYGNEQFF. The CDR3 nucleotides are TGTGCCAGCAGCTTATCCAGCGCGTACGGCAATGAGCAGTTCTTC. The chain employs TRBV7-6 and TRBJ2-1; D ambiguous. Trimming shortened V by 2 bases and J by 6 bases, and 14 bases separated the two germline ends. Germline values: CDR1 SGHVS, CDR2 FNYEAQ. The length of the CDR3 is 15 residues.

The rearrangement links TRBV6-6 to TRBJ2-7, with D tentatively TRBD1 (6 bases). The length of the CDR3 is 14 residues. Germline assignment: CDR1 MNHNY and CDR2 SVGAGI (reference sequence). V shed 6 bases and J shed 4 bases, with 16 bases lying between them. The CDR3 DNA reads TGTGCCAGCAGACCACACTCACAGGGTTACGAGCAGTACTTC. Amino acid sequence: CASRPHSQGYEQYF.

The chain couples TRBV7-9 to TRBJ1-5; 8 positions agree with TRBD1. The CDR3 covers 14 residues. Trimming at V came to 3 bases and at J to 6 bases, leaving 4 bases not matched to a gene. The germline V gene encodes CDR1 SEHNR and CDR2 FQNEAQ (reference sequence). Here the CDR3 reads CASSLTGEGQPQHF. The CDR3 DNA reads as TGTGCCAGCAGCTTGACAGGGGAGGGTCAGCCCCAGCATTTT.

The chain employs TRBV7-9 and TRBJ2-3, with D maybe TRBD1 (6 bases). This CDR3 comprises 14 residues. The germline V and J ends were trimmed by 5 bases and 0 bases, with 9 bases remaining between them. Per germline, CDR1 SEHNR and CDR2 FQNEAQ (reference sequence). The CDR3 sequence: CASSADRSTDTQYF. In DNA, the CDR3 is TGTGCCAGCAGCGCGGACAGAAGCACAGATACGCAGTATTTT.

V gene TRBV5-6 combines with J gene TRBJ2-5; 8 bases line up with TRBD2. In germline, CDR1 is SGHDT, CDR2 YYEEEE. The CDR3 consists of 13 residues. Trimming took 6 bases from V and 5 from J; bases not matched to a gene: 6. CDR3 bases: TGTGCCAGCATCCCGCGCGGGGGGGAGACCCAGTACTTC. Encoded protein: CASIPRGGETQYF.

The chain carries TRBV27 and TRBJ1-5, with no clear D. Germline V gene sequence: CDR1 MNHEY, CDR2 SMNVEV (reference sequence). The CDR3 has 14 residues. The germline V and J ends were trimmed by 3 bases and 4 bases, with 10 bases remaining between them. The CDR3 DNA reads as TGTGCCAGCAGTTTTGGCCCGGGTAATCAGCCCCAGCATTTT. This translates into CASSFGPGNQPQHF.

The CDR3 region is CASSSLAGGDTQYF. The CDR3 nucleotides read TGTGCCAGCAGCTCCCTAGCGGGAGGAGATACGCAGTATTTT. J is TRBJ2-3 and V is TRBV7-9; 11 nucleotides line up with TRBD2. The CDR3 contains 14 residues. V was pared by 4 bases and J by 5 bases, with 2 bases of the junction left unmatched. Looked up from germline, CDR1 is SEHNR and CDR2 is FQNEAQ (reference sequence).

The chain employs TRBV27 and TRBJ1-2; a weak D match, TRBD1 (5 bases). V was pared by 6 bases and J by 8 bases, with 10 bases between. The V gene's germline CDR1 is MNHEY and CDR2 SMNVEV (reference sequence). The CDR3 loop spans 11 amino acids. The CDR3 here is CASRPRGGYTF. CDR3 DNA sequence: TGTGCCAGCAGGCCCCGGGGGGGCTACACCTTC.

This clone was seen a few times. The rearrangement joins TRBV6-1 to TRBJ2-7, with TRBD1 matching over 8 bases. The ends lost 5 bases at V and 5 bases at J; junction bases unmatched: 11. The CDR3 runs to 15 residues. Germline CDR1 reads MNHNS; CDR2 reads SASEGT. The CDR3 DNA reads TGTGCCAGCAGTCGGGCTGTTGGACAGGGTAACGAGCAGTACTTC. Residues: CASSRAVGQGNEQYF.

The V call is TRBV28, the J call TRBJ1-1, with a weak D call TRBD1 (5 bases). With 5 bases removed from V and 2 bases from J, the gap between germline ends came to 12 bases. CDR3 length: 14 residues. Germline V gene sequence: CDR1 MDHEN, CDR2 SYDVKM. The CDR3 region has the DNA TGTGCCAGCAGTACAGGACGGCCCAACACTGAAGCTTTCTTT. This gives the protein CASSTGRPNTEAFF.

This clone was counted a few times. V gene TRBV28 combines with J gene TRBJ1-5, with a possible D match to TRBD1 (5 bases). V was cut by 5 bases and J by 1 base, with 12 bases left in between. From germline, CDR1 is MDHEN and CDR2 SYDVKM. The CDR3 has 15 amino acids. CDR3 region: CASSTRAGSNQPQHF. The CDR3 coding sequence is TGTGCCAGCAGTACCAGGGCCGGAAGCAATCAGCCCCAGCATTTT.

CDR3 sequence: CASSLGGGGAVDTQYF. The CDR3 nucleotides read TGTGCCAGCAGCCTCGGGGGCGGGGGGGCCGTAGATACGCAGTATTTT. V and J are TRBV11-1 and TRBJ2-3, with TRBD2 matching 9 bases. CDR1 and CDR2 (germline): SGHAT, FQDESV (reference sequence). Trimming cost V 5 bases and J 5 bases; bases outside gene matches: 11. The CDR3 contains 16 residues.

The gene calls are TRBV5-1 and TRBJ2-7, with D maybe TRBD1 (6 bases). Germline V gene data show CDR1 as SGHRS and CDR2 as YFSETQ. Deletions cut 4 bases from V and 2 bases from J, with 13 bases between. The CDR3 consists of 14 residues. In nucleotides, the CDR3 is TGCGCCAGCAGCCCAGGTGGGGACACCTACGAGCAGTACTTC. Amino acids: CASSPGGDTYEQYF.

The rearrangement joins TRBV11-2 to TRBJ1-5, with unresolved D. Germline V gene sequence: CDR1 SGHAT, CDR2 FQNNGV. There are 13 residues in the CDR3. V was cut by 3 bases and J by 7 bases, with 10 bases left in between. CDR3 sequence (DNA): TGTGCCAGCAGCTTCCAGGTCGGACAGCCCCAGCATTTT. It translates to CASSFQVGQPQHF.

This clone is a singleton in its sample. V and J are TRBV5-1 and TRBJ2-7, with D possibly TRBD2 on 6 matching bases. Trimming removed 2 bases from V and 3 bases from J, with 12 bases in between. The CDR3 runs 14 residues. The germline CDR1 and CDR2 sequences are SGHRS and YFSETQ. In DNA, the CDR3 is TGCGCCAGCAGCTTCCGGGACTCCGACTACGAGCAGTACTTC. This translates into CASSFRDSDYEQYF.

The rearrangement links TRBV18 to TRBJ2-3; D possibly corresponds to TRBD2 (6 bases). This CDR3 comprises 14 residues. Trimming left V 2 bases short and J 2 bases short, with 8 bases between. CDR1 is KGHSH and CDR2 is LQKENI in the germline V gene. CDR3 nucleotides: TGTGCCAGCTCACCATCGGGACTCACAGATACGCAGTATTTT. Translated: CASSPSGLTDTQYF.

The V call is TRBV29-1, the J call TRBJ2-1; 11 bases line up with TRBD2. There are 14 residues in the CDR3. V shed 7 bases, J shed 9 bases, and the junction held 11 bases outside the gene matches. Germline V gives CDR1 SQVTM, CDR2 ANQGSEA. The CDR3 DNA sequence: TGCAGCGGCCGGACTAGCGGGCCGAGCTCTGAGCAGTTCTTC. It is translated as CSGRTSGPSSEQFF.

This chain connects TRBV28 to TRBJ2-7; D is perhaps TRBD2 (5 bases). Germline V gene sequence: CDR1 MDHEN, CDR2 SYDVKM. Trimming left V 4 bases short and J 7 bases short, with 8 bases between. CDR3 length: 11 residues. CDR3 sequence: CASSSRREQYF. The CDR3 DNA sequence: TGTGCCAGCAGTTCTAGGAGGGAGCAGTACTTC.

The chain uses TRBV7-6 and TRBJ2-7; 11 positions match TRBD2. This CDR3 spans 14 amino acids. With V trimmed by 3 bases and J by 3 bases, 1 base remained unmatched. Germline loops: CDR1 SGHVS, CDR2 FNYEAQ. The CDR3, as DNA: TGTGCCAGCAGCTTCACTAGCGGGAGCTACGAGCAGTACTTC. Its translation: CASSFTSGSYEQYF.

V and J are TRBV5-6 and TRBJ1-2; the D gene is possibly TRBD1 (6 bases). The CDR3 covers 15 residues. From germline, CDR1 is SGHDT and CDR2 YYEEEE. Trimming cost V 4 bases and J 0 bases, with 13 bases left between them. CDR3 amino acids: CASSLRDTTNYGYTF. Here the CDR3 DNA reads TGTGCCAGCAGCCTCCGGGACACCACTAACTATGGCTACACCTTC. The variable domain in full, with the rest retrieved from reference TRBV5-6 and TRBJ1-2, is DAGVTQSPTHLIKTRGQQVTLRCSPKSGHDTVSWYQQALGQGPQFIFQYYEEEERQRGNFPDRFSGHQFPNYSSELNVNALLLGDSALYLCASSLRDTTNYGYTFGSGTRLTVV.

This chain joins TRBV4-1 and TRBJ2-5, with TRBD2 identical over 14 bases. The CDR3 is 16 amino acids. Germline V CDR1 and CDR2: MGHRA, YSYEKL. V dropped 4 bases and J dropped 5; count of bases not matched to a gene: 6. CDR3 protein: CASSLTSGGAWETQYF. DNA for the CDR3: TGCGCCAGCAGCCTGACTAGCGGGGGGGCCTGGGAGACCCAGTACTTC.

This clone has just a few counts. The J gene is TRBJ2-3, the V gene TRBV10-3; D remains ambiguous. Germline V gene data show CDR1 as ENHRY and CDR2 as SYGVKD. Trimming took 6 bases from V and 0 from J, leaving 4 bases between them. The CDR3 is 12 amino acids. Written as DNA, the CDR3 is TGTGCCATCAGCGCGAGCACAGATACGCAGTATTTT. This translates into CAISASTDTQYF.

This clone has more than one count but fewer than ten. CDR3 DNA: TGTGCCAGCAGCCAAGTAAGGCCAGGGGGCAAAGATACGCAGTATTTT. Translating gives CASSQVRPGGKDTQYF. The V and J genes are TRBV14 and TRBJ2-3, with 8 nucleotides matching TRBD1. Germline CDR1 reads SGHDN; CDR2 reads FVKESK. The CDR3 runs to 16 residues. V shed 1 base, J shed 5 bases, and the junction held 8 bases outside the gene matches.

This clone has only one observation. This chain uses TRBV2 with TRBJ2-7; D is perhaps TRBD2 (5 bases). Germline V gene data show CDR1 as SNHLY and CDR2 as FYNNEI. V shed 2 bases and J shed 3 bases, with 14 bases lying between them. This CDR3 spans 15 amino acids. This CDR3 reads CASSEWSGLLYEQYF. The CDR3 DNA follows: TGTGCCAGCAGTGAATGGAGCGGACTTCTCTACGAGCAGTACTTC.

This clone has a single count. The gene calls are TRBV11-3 and TRBJ2-7; the D is unclear. Trimming took off 5 bases at V and 3 bases at J, with 11 bases between the two ends. CDR1 and CDR2 from the germline V gene are SGHNT and YENEEA. The CDR3 consists of 13 residues. In DNA, the CDR3 is TGTGCCAGCAGCCCCCAGTCGAACTACGAGCAGTACTTC. Protein sequence: CASSPQSNYEQYF.